Shown below are 18 T cell receptor beta chains from a single sample sequenced in a study of Ad26.COV2.S vaccination and SARS-CoV-2 variants. Using immunoSEQ multiplex PCR, the repertoire was profiled, and TCRdb retains in-frame clones only, with some absent. The data hold 43,000 or so clones, with approximately 80% observed a single time. Material: peripheral blood, obtained after recovery from COVID-19. The receptors here all came from a human donor who had recovered from COVID-19.

The chain carries TRBV27 and TRBJ2-3; possible D gene TRBD1, 6 bases. Germline CDR1 MNHEY, CDR2 SMNVEV (reference sequence). This CDR3 region has 14 residues. V shed 10 bases and J shed 4 bases, with 18 bases lying between them. CDR3 sequence reads: CATYGAGVADTQYF. The CDR3 DNA is TGTGCCACCTATGGGGCAGGGGTAGCAGATACGCAGTATTTT.

The CDR3 nucleotides read TGTGCCAGCAGCTTGTCGCCCCGAGGGGCAGCTAACTATGGCTACACCTTC. Its protein product is CASSLSPRGAANYGYTF. V gene TRBV5-5 combines with J gene TRBJ1-2, with a possible D match to TRBD1 (5 bases). Per the germline V gene, CDR1 is SGHKS and CDR2 is YYEKEE (reference sequence). The CDR3 extends over 17 amino acids. V lost 1 base and J lost 0, with 16 bases in between.

The CDR3, as DNA: TGTGCCAGCAGCCCGGGACTAGCGGGAGCGGATGAGCAGTTCTTC. Protein product: CASSPGLAGADEQFF. The J gene is TRBJ2-1, the V gene TRBV7-9; TRBD2 agrees at 14 bases. The CDR3 runs 15 residues. V dropped 5 bases and J dropped 8; count of bases not matched to a gene: 5. CDR1 and CDR2 from the germline V gene are SEHNR and FQNEAQ (reference sequence).

V usage is TRBV29-1 and J usage is TRBJ1-1; 8 bases align to TRBD1. The CDR3 sequence is 13 residues long. V gave up 7 bases and J gave up 0 bases; unmatched junction bases: 4. Germline V gives CDR1 SQVTM, CDR2 ANQGSEA. CDR3 in DNA: TGCAGCGGCAGACAGGGGTTGAACACTGAAGCTTTCTTT. The encoded protein is CSGRQGLNTEAFF.

This clone was observed a handful of times. V and J are TRBV4-1 and TRBJ1-5, with no clear D. Trimming stripped 0 bases from V and 6 bases from J, with 15 bases between. The CDR3 consists of 16 residues. The germline gives CDR1 MGHRA, CDR2 YSYEKL. The CDR3 coding sequence is TGCGCCAGCAGCCAAGAAGGTGTCGTCCGGGCTCAGCCCCAGCATTTT. Encoded protein: CASSQEGVVRAQPQHF.

This chain joins TRBV10-1 and TRBJ2-1; no clear D. CDR3 length: 15 amino acids. The ends were cut back, 1 base at V and 8 bases at J, with 15 bases in the middle. CDR1 WNHNN and CDR2 SYGVQD come from the germline V gene (reference sequence). This CDR3 reads CASSEWGYTKDEQFF. The DNA for the CDR3 is TGCGCCAGCAGTGAGTGGGGATATACGAAGGATGAGCAGTTCTTC.

The rearrangement uses TRBV20-1 and TRBJ2-5; maybe TRBD2 (6 bases). CDR1 and CDR2 from the germline V gene are DFQATT and SNEGSKA (reference sequence). The CDR3 runs 11 residues. V was shortened by 5 bases and J by 5 bases, with 9 bases between the two germline ends. Here the CDR3 DNA reads TGCAGTGCTGCTCGGGAGGAGACCCAGTACTTC. The encoded protein is CSAAREETQYF.

The rearrangement joins TRBV6-5 to TRBJ2-7, with a possible D match to TRBD1 (6 bases). V was cut by 7 bases and J by 3 bases, with 19 bases left in between. The CDR3 loop spans 15 amino acids. Germline V gene sequence: CDR1 MNHEY, CDR2 SVGAGI. This CDR3 reads CASKNRTAFLYEQYF. The CDR3 DNA follows: TGTGCCAGCAAGAATCGGACAGCCTTTCTCTACGAGCAGTACTTC.

The chain has TRBV9 and TRBJ1-1; 8 bases match TRBD1. The CDR3 length is 16 residues. V shed 4 bases and J 0 bases; nucleotides not matched to a gene: 8. Germline V gene data show CDR1 as SGDLS and CDR2 as YYNGEE. CDR3 DNA: TGTGCCAGCAGCCCTCGACAGGGGATAATGAACACTGAAGCTTTCTTT. Translation: CASSPRQGIMNTEAFF.

This clone was detected a few times. The chain has TRBV27 and TRBJ2-5; TRBD2 matches 13 bases. Germline V gene lookup returns CDR1 MNHEY and CDR2 SMNVEV (reference sequence). V trimming: 6 bases; J trimming: 2 bases; junction bases outside the gene matches: 9. CDR3 length equals 17 residues. The CDR3 coding sequence is TGTGCCAGCAGACTTTATCCGGGACTAGCGGGGCAAGAGACCCAGTACTTC. It encodes CASRLYPGLAGQETQYF.

V usage is TRBV6-6 and J usage is TRBJ1-3; weak D call: TRBD1 (6 bases). Trimming took off 5 bases at V and 0 bases at J, with 11 bases between the two ends. Germline V gives CDR1 MNHNY, CDR2 SVGAGI (reference sequence). The CDR3 sequence is 15 residues long. In DNA, the CDR3 is TGTGCCAGCAGTACAGGGCTTAACTCTGGAAACACCATATATTTT. Encoded protein: CASSTGLNSGNTIYF.

This clone was detected a few times. This sequence joins TRBV5-1 and TRBJ1-5; no definite D call. The ends were cut back, 4 bases at V and 5 bases at J, with 13 bases in the middle. The CDR3 consists of 14 residues. The germline CDR1 and CDR2 sequences are SGHRS and YFSETQ. The CDR3 loop reads CASSPFSTDQPQHF. CDR3 in DNA: TGCGCCAGCAGCCCTTTCTCGACGGATCAGCCCCAGCATTTT.

The chain links TRBV7-7 to TRBJ1-3, with D perhaps matching TRBD1 (6 bases). V lost 1 base, J lost 0 bases, and 10 bases lay in between. The CDR3 length is 16 residues. CDR1 is SSHAT, CDR2 FNYEAQ, per germline (reference sequence). CDR3 bases: TGTGCCAGCAGCTTAGGGACAGCGGGCTCTGGAAACACCATATATTTT. Its translation: CASSLGTAGSGNTIYF.

The chain recombines TRBV12-3 or TRBV12-4 with TRBJ1-1; TRBD1 is a possible D gene (6 bases). V was pared by 3 bases and J by 4 bases, with 9 bases between. CDR3 length: 13 amino acids. The CDR3 nucleotides are TGTGCCAGCAGTTTTATGGGGGCCACTGAAGCTTTCTTT. Translated, it gives CASSFMGATEAFF.

This clone was recorded a few times. This chain connects TRBV7-2 to TRBJ2-7; TRBD2 agrees at 10 bases. There are 18 residues in the CDR3. V dropped 2 bases and J dropped 0; count of bases not matched to a gene: 10. Per the germline V gene, CDR1 is SGHTA and CDR2 is FQGNSA. The DNA for the CDR3 is TGTGCCAGCAGCTTACTCCCCAAAAGCGGGAGGGCCTCCTACGAGCAGTACTTC. Translating gives CASSLLPKSGRASYEQYF.

This clone came up a few times. At one end the junction does not follow the germline gene, possibly because of a read error. The chain joins TRBV7-2 to TRBJ2-4; D not certain. The CDR3 sequence is 13 residues long. In germline, CDR1 is SGHTA, CDR2 FQGNSA. As DNA, the CDR3 is TGTGCCAGCAGCTTAGAGGGTGGGCTCCCAATATCCTTC. It codes for CASSLEGGLPISF. Using reference TRBV7-2 and TRBJ2-4 for the parts outside the CDR3, the full variable domain is GAGVSQSPSNKVTEKGKDVELRCDPISGHTALYWYRQSLGQGLEFLIYFQGNSAPDKSGLPSDRFSAERTGGSVSTLTIQRTQQEDSAVYLCASSLEGGLPISFGAGTRLSVL.

This chain uses TRBV6-5 with TRBJ2-7, with unresolved D. The ends were cut back, 6 bases at V and 2 bases at J, with 17 bases in the middle. The CDR3 contains 15 residues. The germline gives CDR1 MNHEY, CDR2 SVGAGI. The DNA of the CDR3 is TGTGCCAGCAGGACCCCAGTGGACGGTACCTACGAGCAGTACTTC. Amino acids: CASRTPVDGTYEQYF.

This clone was seen just once. The chain combines TRBV5-6 with TRBJ2-7; D remains unclear. V dropped 6 bases and J dropped 4 bases, with 17 bases sitting between them. There are 14 residues in the CDR3. Germline CDR1 reads SGHDT; CDR2 reads YYEEEE. The CDR3 is CASNPSSVPYEQYF. The CDR3 coding sequence is TGTGCCAGCAACCCCAGCAGCGTACCTTACGAGCAGTACTTC. The entire variable domain, with the rest obtained from reference TRBV5-6 and TRBJ2-7, is as follows: DAGVTQSPTHLIKTRGQQVTLRCSPKSGHDTVSWYQQALGQGPQFIFQYYEEEERQRGNFPDRFSGHQFPNYSSELNVNALLLGDSALYLCASNPSSVPYEQYFGPGTRLTVT.